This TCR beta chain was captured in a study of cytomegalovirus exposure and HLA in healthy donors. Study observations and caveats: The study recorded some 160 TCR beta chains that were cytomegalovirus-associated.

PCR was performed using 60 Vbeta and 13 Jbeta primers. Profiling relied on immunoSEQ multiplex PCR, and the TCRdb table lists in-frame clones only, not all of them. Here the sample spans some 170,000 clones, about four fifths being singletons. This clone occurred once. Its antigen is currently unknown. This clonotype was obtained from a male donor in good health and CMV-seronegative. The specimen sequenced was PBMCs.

For the CDR3, the DNA is TGTGCCAGCAGTTCCCCCCGGGAGAAGCAGTTCTTC. This codes for CASSSPREKQFF. V usage is TRBV6-5 and J usage is TRBJ2-1; tentative D call: TRBD2 (6 bases). The CDR3 totals 12 residues. V gave up 4 bases and J gave up 11 bases, with 12 bases separating them. Germline V gives CDR1 MNHEY, CDR2 SVGAGI.